This entry is about one T cell receptor beta chain. Its specificity is unknown. Produced via immunoSEQ multiplex PCR; TCRdb's table is partial and in-frame only. The profile shows about 270,000 clones, roughly 93% of them singletons. This sample was taken from a study of T cell responses to AZD1222 COVID-19 vaccine. Findings and limits, study-wide: The breadth and depth of Spike-specific TCRs increased once two AZD1222 doses had been given. Repertoire sampling occurred only after the peak T cell response. Reportedly, nearly half the spike-specific TCRs target unmutated variant regions.

Germline V lookup: CDR1 SNHLY, CDR2 FYNNEI. The CDR3 is 12 residues long. The V end was cut by 6 bases, the J end by 3 bases, with 9 bases between. Second doses that came at about 4 or about 12 weeks were put together. The gene calls are TRBV2 and TRBJ2-7; D assignment may be TRBD1 or TRBD2 (5 bases each). The source was peripheral blood, collected 28 days after the second AZD1222 dose. The clonotype originates from an adult who received the AZD1222 COVID-19 vaccine. The CDR3 loop is CASRGDRYEQYF. The DNA of the CDR3 is TGTGCCAGCAGGGGGGATCGCTACGAGCAGTACTTC.